This passage covers 8 T cell receptor beta chains from one sample sequenced in a study of cytomegalovirus exposure and HLA in healthy donors. Vbeta (60) and Jbeta (13) primers were used in the PCR. Sequencing was performed with immunoSEQ multiplex PCR; in TCRdb, only in-frame clones are kept and a portion is missing. The table for this sample gives about 82,000 clones. The sequenced sample consisted of PBMCs. The source of these receptors is a woman in her twenties or thirties in good health and CMV-seronegative.

This sequence joins TRBV30 and TRBJ2-3; no reliable D call. The length of the CDR3 is 12 residues. Looked up from germline, CDR1 is GTSNPN and CDR2 is SVGIG (reference sequence). Trimming took 0 bases from V and 5 from J, leaving 6 bases between them. In DNA, the CDR3 is TGTGCCTGGAGTGTACAGCTAGATACGCAGTATTTT. It codes for CAWSVQLDTQYF.

This chain uses TRBV19 with TRBJ2-2; 9 bases align to TRBD2. Losses at the gene ends were 1 base for V and 3 bases for J; bases not matched to a gene: 9. Germline V gives CDR1 LNHDA, CDR2 SQIVND (reference sequence). The CDR3 is made up of 18 amino acids. The CDR3 DNA is TGTGCCAGTAGTATAGTCGGTAGCGGGGGCCTCCACACCGGGGAGCTGTTTTTT. Translated, it gives CASSIVGSGGLHTGELFF.

V gene TRBV15 combines with J gene TRBJ2-7, with TRBD2 matching over 13 bases. Germline V CDR1 and CDR2: LNHNV, YYDKDF (reference sequence). The CDR3 runs to 17 residues. V trimming: 4 bases; J trimming: 5 bases; junction bases outside the gene matches: 11. The DNA for the CDR3 is TGTGCCACCAGCAATTACCCGCGACTAGCGGGAGGCCACGAGCAGTACTTC. This gives the protein CATSNYPRLAGGHEQYF.

This chain uses TRBV19 with TRBJ1-1; D gene ambiguous. Germline V gene lookup returns CDR1 LNHDA and CDR2 SQIVND (reference sequence). V lost 8 bases and J lost 6, with 10 bases in between. This CDR3 contains 11 residues. CDR3 residues: CASSLSAEAFF. The CDR3 nucleotides are TGTGCCAGTTCGCTTTCGGCTGAAGCTTTCTTT. Full variable domain (missing parts from reference TRBV19 and TRBJ1-1): DGGITQSPKYLFRKEGQNVTLSCEQNLNHDAMYWYRQDPGQGLRLIYYSQIVNDFQKGDIAEGYSVSREKKESFPLTVTSAQKNPTAFYLCASSLSAEAFFGQGTRLTVV.

This chain joins TRBV14 and TRBJ1-2; no firm D call. The CDR3 is 15 residues long. V lost 0 bases, J lost 4 bases, and 12 bases lay in between. CDR1 and CDR2 (germline): SGHDN, FVKESK. For the CDR3, the DNA is TGTGCCAGCAGCCAAGACTCAGGATCTCCCTATGGCTACACCTTC. This gives the protein CASSQDSGSPYGYTF.

V is TRBV19 and J is TRBJ1-1; weak D call: TRBD1 (6 bases). Germline V CDR1 and CDR2: LNHDA, SQIVND (reference sequence). Between the trimmed V and J ends, which lost 6 bases and 5 bases, there was a span of 16 bases. This CDR3 spans 14 amino acids. CDR3 residues: CASSIGQLGTEAFF. CDR3 DNA: TGTGCCAGTAGCATTGGACAGTTGGGGACTGAAGCTTTCTTT.

This sequence joins TRBV7-9 and TRBJ1-1; 9 bases fit TRBD1. The J segment lost 1 base and the V segment lost 4 bases, leaving 10 bases of the junction unmatched. Per the germline V gene, CDR1 is SEHNR and CDR2 is FQNEAQ (reference sequence). This CDR3 contains 17 residues. The DNA of the CDR3 is TGTGCCAGCAGCTGGGGGACAGGGACAGAGAGGAACACTGAAGCTTTCTTT. Translation: CASSWGTGTERNTEAFF.

This chain connects TRBV30 to TRBJ1-6, with 8 nucleotides matching TRBD1. Germline assignment: CDR1 GTSNPN and CDR2 SVGIG (reference sequence). Trimming took 2 bases from V and 8 from J; bases not matched to a gene: 8. The CDR3 loop spans 15 amino acids. The CDR3 DNA reads as TGTGCCTGGAGTCCCAGCGGACAGGGATATTCACCCCTCCACTTT. Translating gives CAWSPSGQGYSPLHF.